These T cell receptor beta chains were read from a single sample in a study of cytomegalovirus exposure and HLA in healthy donors. The data were produced by immunoSEQ multiplex PCR, yet TCRdb's version contains in-frame clones alone and is incomplete. The sample shows approximately 260,000 clones, approximately 86% of them seen only once. Material: PBMCs. These receptor sequences come from a woman younger than 35 in good health and CMV-seronegative. The CDR3 runs from the conserved cysteine through the conserved F or W. Each record gives: D gene, clone size, J gene, V gene, CDR3 protein, CDR3 DNA. A D gene is named only where the DNA matches it firmly. Clone size, where shown, is once, few, many, or a class for clones that have expanded.

>NA|once|TRBJ2-2|TRBV5-1
CASSLIAVSTGELFF
TGCGCCAGCAGCTTGATAGCAGTCTCGACCGGGGAGCTGTTTTTT
>TRBD2|NA|TRBJ2-5|TRBV2
CASSGGLAGYGETQYF
TGTGCCAGCAGTGGAGGGCTAGCGGGGTACGGAGAGACCCAGTACTTC
>TRBD1|NA|TRBJ1-2|TRBV27
CASRAGTGHGYTF
TGTGCCAGCAGGGCCGGGACAGGGCATGGCTACACCTTC
>TRBD1|NA|TRBJ2-7|TRBV6-6
CASSSGTGGSYEQYF
TGTGCCAGCAGTTCCGGGACAGGGGGCTCCTACGAGCAGTACTTC
>NA|few|TRBJ1-1|TRBV19
CASSPPTGNTEAFF
TGTGCCAGTAGTCCCCCGACAGGGAACACTGAAGCTTTCTTT
>TRBD1|NA|TRBJ2-7|TRBV7-3
CASSSGGPTYEQYF
TGTGCCAGCAGCTCAGGGGGTCCAACCTACGAGCAGTACTTC
>TRBD2|NA|TRBJ2-7|TRBV2
CASIGGSSYEQYF
TGTGCCAGCATCGGCGGGAGTTCCTACGAGCAGTACTTC
>TRBD1|NA|TRBJ2-3|TRBV5-8
CASSLSGGPDTQYF
TGTGCCAGCAGCTTGTCAGGGGGCCCAGATACGCAGTATTTT
>NA|NA|TRBJ2-2|TRBV5-1
CASSLVGVTGELFF
TGCGCCAGCAGCTTGGTGGGAGTGACCGGGGAGCTGTTTTTT
>NA|NA|TRBJ1-1|TRBV2
CASSEGHPYTEAFF
TGTGCCAGCAGTGAGGGGCACCCGTACACTGAAGCTTTCTTT
>NA|few|TRBJ2-1|TRBV11-2
CASSLEIATATYNEQFF
TGTGCCAGCAGCTTAGAAATCGCTACCGCAACCTACAATGAGCAGTTCTTC
>TRBD1|NA|TRBJ2-7|TRBV7-9
CASSPSSPTGGYLVYEQYF
TGTGCCAGCAGCCCCTCGAGCCCGACAGGGGGCTACTTAGTTTACGAGCAGTACTTC
>NA|NA|TRBJ1-1|TRBV5-1
CASSYHVAALNTEAFF
TGCGCCAGCAGCTATCACGTCGCGGCGTTGAACACTGAAGCTTTCTTT
>TRBD2|NA|TRBJ2-7|TRBV7-6
CASSLAASGSYEQYF
TGTGCCAGCAGCTTAGCGGCTAGCGGTTCCTACGAGCAGTACTTC
>TRBD2|NA|TRBJ2-1|TRBV10-1
CASSSSGGVGEQFF
TGCGCCAGCAGCTCCAGCGGGGGAGTAGGTGAGCAGTTCTTC
>NA|few|TRBJ1-1|TRBV7-2
CASSFWGVGEAFF
TGTGCCAGCAGCTTCTGGGGGGTCGGTGAAGCTTTCTTT
>NA|NA|TRBJ2-5|TRBV7-9
CASSSSGVGETQYF
TGTGCCAGCAGCTCCTCGGGAGTCGGAGAGACCCAGTACTTC
>TRBD2|NA|TRBJ2-1|TRBV2
CASKAETSAYNEQFF
TGTGCCAGCAAGGCAGAGACTAGCGCCTACAATGAGCAGTTCTTC
>TRBD1|NA|TRBJ1-3|TRBV4-3
CASSHGQGMSGNTIYF
TGCGCCAGCAGCCACGGACAGGGGATGTCTGGAAACACCATATATTTT
>NA|NA|TRBJ2-7|TRBV9
CASSVAVQTASSYEQYF
TGTGCCAGCAGCGTAGCAGTTCAGACAGCTTCCTCCTACGAGCAGTACTTC
>TRBD1|NA|TRBJ2-1|TRBV6-4
CASSEGIRQGHNEQFF
TGTGCCAGCAGTGAAGGGATCCGACAGGGTCACAATGAGCAGTTCTTC
>NA|NA|TRBJ2-5|TRBV27
CASSRDIEGETQYF
TGTGCCAGCAGTCGGGACATTGAGGGAGAGACCCAGTACTTC
>TRBD1|NA|TRBJ1-2|TRBV4-3
CASSPQTGTGGLGYTF
TGCGCCAGCAGCCCGCAGACCGGGACAGGGGGCCTTGGCTACACCTTC
>TRBD2|few|TRBJ2-3|TRBV2
CASSGAGLAELSTDTQYF
TGTGCCAGCAGTGGCGCGGGACTAGCGGAGCTGAGCACAGATACGCAGTATTTT
>NA|NA|TRBJ2-6|TRBV7-6
CASSRHQAGANVLTF
TGTGCCAGCAGCCGCCACCAGGCTGGGGCCAACGTCCTGACTTTC
>TRBD1|NA|TRBJ2-7|TRBV5-1
CASSLGPMTGGGEQYF
TGCGCCAGCAGCTTGGGACCGATGACAGGGGGCGGCGAGCAGTACTTC
>NA|NA|TRBJ1-2|TRBV6-5
CASSYIRANYGYTF
TGTGCCAGCAGTTACATCAGGGCAAACTATGGCTACACCTTC
>NA|NA|TRBJ1-1|TRBV19
CASSTFGDTEAFF
TGTGCCAGTAGTACTTTCGGAGACACTGAAGCTTTCTTT
>TRBD1|NA|TRBJ2-5|TRBV12-5
CASAWDRGLGETQYF
TGTGCTAGTGCCTGGGACAGGGGGTTGGGAGAGACCCAGTACTTC
>TRBD2|NA|TRBJ2-1|TRBV30
CAWSVGRTSGGPYNEQFF
TGTGCCTGGAGTGTAGGAAGGACTAGCGGGGGGCCCTACAATGAGCAGTTCTTC
>TRBD2|NA|TRBJ2-7|TRBV7-6
CASSALAGAPYEQYF
TGTGCCAGCAGCGCACTAGCGGGAGCGCCCTACGAGCAGTACTTC
>TRBD2|NA|TRBJ2-7|TRBV5-1
CASSLEVQGCDSGGAVCEQYF
TGCGCCAGCAGCCTTGAAGTTCAGGGATGCGATAGCGGGGGGGCCGTTTGCGAGCAGTACTTC
>NA|NA|TRBJ2-3|TRBV20-1
CSQYGYDTQYF
TGCAGCCAATACGGGTACGATACGCAGTATTTT
>TRBD1|NA|TRBJ1-1|TRBV25-1
CASSVPGTANTEAFF
TGTGCCAGCAGTGTTCCCGGGACAGCCAACACTGAAGCTTTCTTT
>TRBD2|NA|TRBJ2-5|TRBV11-2
CASSLSGGAETQYF
TGTGCCAGCAGCCTTAGCGGGGGGGCTGAGACCCAGTACTTC
>TRBD1|NA|TRBJ1-5|TRBV27
CASSTVTGSQPQHF
TGTGCCAGCAGTACCGTGACAGGGTCTCAGCCCCAGCATTTT
>NA|NA|TRBJ2-5|TRBV18
CASSGLATETQYF
TGTGCCAGCTCCGGGTTGGCCACGGAGACCCAGTACTTC
>NA|NA|TRBJ2-2|TRBV7-9
CASSPGGRDTGELFF
TGTGCCAGCAGCCCAGGGGGGCGCGACACCGGGGAGCTGTTTTTT
>NA|NA|TRBJ1-1|TRBV7-2
CASTQGMNTEAFF
TGTGCCAGCACCCAGGGTATGAACACTGAAGCTTTCTTT
>NA|NA|TRBJ2-2|TRBV4-3
CASSPQGYTGELFF
TGCGCCAGCAGCCCTCAGGGATACACCGGGGAGCTGTTTTTT
>NA|NA|TRBJ2-1|TRBV11-3
CASSLALWGVQQGEQFF
TGTGCCAGCAGCTTAGCATTGTGGGGGGTCCAACAAGGGGAGCAGTTCTTC
>NA|NA|TRBJ1-1|TRBV6-5
CATAGWEKNTEAFF
TGTGCCACCGCGGGGTGGGAGAAAAACACTGAAGCTTTCTTT
>NA|NA|TRBJ2-5|TRBV13
CASSSWGAETQYF
TGTGCCAGCAGCTCCTGGGGCGCCGAGACCCAGTACTTC
>TRBD1|NA|TRBJ1-5|TRBV30
CAWSEGTGSQPQHF
TGTGCCTGGAGTGAGGGGACAGGGAGTCAGCCCCAGCATTTT
>NA|NA|TRBJ1-1|TRBV6-6
CASSYLQGWAFF
TGTGCCAGCAGTTATCTCCAGGGCTGGGCTTTCTTT
>TRBD1|few|TRBJ2-7|TRBV6-1
CASSGTGEGEQYF
TGTGCCAGCAGTGGGACAGGGGAAGGCGAGCAGTACTTC
>NA|once|TRBJ2-7|TRBV27
CASRRAESYEQYF
TGTGCCAGCAGGCGGGCGGAATCCTACGAGCAGTACTTC
>NA|NA|TRBJ2-6|TRBV27
CASTDSSGANVLTF
TGTGCCAGCACAGACAGCTCTGGGGCCAACGTCCTGACTTTC
>NA|NA|TRBJ1-5|TRBV28
CASSPWTVSSNQPQHF
TGTGCCAGCAGTCCCTGGACAGTCTCTAGCAATCAGCCCCAGCATTTT
>NA|NA|TRBJ2-7|TRBV19
CASSKGVPPEQYF
TGTGCCAGTAGTAAGGGGGTCCCCCCCGAGCAGTACTTC
>NA|NA|TRBJ2-1|TRBV18
CASCLKQTYKGNEQFF
TGTGCCAGCTGCCTAAAACAGACATACAAAGGAAATGAGCAGTTCTTC
>NA|NA|TRBJ2-5|TRBV5-4
CASGAAETQYF
TGTGCCAGCGGAGCCGCGGAGACCCAGTACTTC